This paragraph covers one TCR beta chain sequence. It lacks a known antigen. No per-base quality is available; no much larger clone lies one base away. TCRbeta CDR3 regions were amplified from genomic DNA using the immunoSEQ Assay, a bias-controlled multiplex PCR. In the original analysis: The number of nucleated cells in each sample was estimated from the amplification of reference gene primers within the assay. Sequence reads were collapsed and filtered to measure the absolute abundance of every unique TCRbeta CDR3 rearrangement. For each sample, productive Simpson clonality was calculated as the square root of Simpson's diversity index across productive rearrangements. This immuneACCESS table, as held by TCRdb, lists in-frame sequences with V and J called but not all clones. Of the missing ones, under half trace to an unresolved V gene in checked studies; the others have no known cause. V, J and clone size are those of that table, while D and trimming were read from the DNA. The sample table records a few hundred thousand clones; less than 95% of these occur just once. The ten largest clones represent around 0.6% of the sample.

This record belongs to a study of blood T cell repertoires in COVID-19 (dated by TCRdb to the early 2020s). Notes on the research overall: The collaborator samples originated in the United States, Italy and Spain and spanned the acute and convalescent phases of COVID-19. Subjects who had been exposed to COVID-19, were actively infected with it, or had recovered from it provided the deeply sampled blood TCRbeta repertoires that made up the dataset. The prospective study material was composed of cDNA or gDNA derived from T cells, B-cell-depleted T cells, or PBMCs. The sample metadata nearly always contained a de-identified subject ID, COVID-19 status, age in years and sex. HLA class I and class II types, where available, came from metadata supplied by the sample provider rather than from assay-based typing. The repertoires were made available in a free public database intended to serve as a resource for research on the immune response to SARS-CoV-2. The samples were drawn from two sources: the first 160 participants of the ongoing ImmuneRACE study, and fewer than 1,500 subjects contributed by 6 global collaborators.

What the authors observed across the whole study: Clinical and demographic metadata were provided uncurated, with the amount varying by source and participant.

V is trimmed back by 0 bases and J by 9 bases, and the junction contains 10 bases that no gene match accounts for. The CDR3 runs 17 residues from the cysteine to the phenylalanine. Only CDR3 DNA remains: 51 bases, in frame from the first base. Reading the germline V gene gives CDR1 LGHNT and CDR2 FRNRAP. Enrolling through a virtual design, the prospective study's participants ranged in age from roughly 18 to 95 years and lived across roughly 23 United States geographic areas. To assign participants to cohorts, the prospective study relied on clinical history that participants themselves reported in a screening survey and a study questionnaire. For ImmuneRACE Cohort 3, a participant was defined as recovered based on two consecutive negative NP/OP PCR tests, clearance by a healthcare professional, or resolution of symptoms. In the prospective study, whole blood, serum and a nasopharyngeal or oropharyngeal swab were collected from each participant by mobile phlebotomists. Over an approximately 2-month period, participants in the prospective study had the option of providing additional blood draws and questionnaires. Before DNA extraction, blood samples from the prospective study were shipped at room temperature or frozen.

Sequencing used PBMCs or T cells enriched from blood (not recorded which). The sequence links TRBV12-5 to TRBJ1-6, with 8 bases matching TRBD1. The source of this sequence is a man between 18 and 29 years old who had recovered from COVID-19. The nucleotide sequence is TGTGCTAGTGGTTTGGTCGCTCCCCAGGGGGCTCGTTCACCCCTCCACTTT. Its amino acids are CASGLVAPQGARSPLHF.